This section outlines one T cell receptor (beta chain) sequence together with its context. Measured with immunoSEQ multiplex PCR; TCRdb has only the in-frame clones, and not every one. This sample yields about 72,000 clones, of which 80% to 95% are seen a single time; about 10% belongs to the top ten. The data are from a study of Tregs in tolerant kidney transplant recipients. This CDR3 spans 13 amino acids. V was clipped by 5 bases and J by 5 bases, with 13 bases between them. Germline V gene data show CDR1 as SGHTS and CDR2 as YDEGEE. Sequencing was performed on CD8+ T cells from blood, taken before the transplant. The V gene is TRBV5-8, the J gene TRBJ1-2, with D possibly matching TRBD1 (6 bases). This receptor was identified in a human donor who received a combined kidney and bone marrow transplant. CDR3 sequence reads: CASRLTGSYGYTF. As DNA, the CDR3 is TGTGCCAGCAGATTGACAGGATCATATGGCTACACCTTC.